This is a list of T cell receptor beta chains from one sample in a study of CD8 T cells in Susac syndrome. TCRdb ran MiXCR on the immunoSEQ multiplex PCR reads and lists one entry per CDR3 protein. The sample lists around 110,000 distinct CDR3 sequences; approximately 93% were seen once. Input material: CD8+ T cells from PBMCs. These receptors originate from a human donor with Susac syndrome. The CDR3 runs from the conserved cysteine through the conserved F or W.

V	J	CDR3
TRBV28	TRBJ2-7	CASSLRLYEQYF
TRBV20-1	TRBJ1-6	CSARLLGQGLYNSPLHF
TRBV7-9	TRBJ2-5	CASSSMETQYF
TRBV2	TRBJ2-7	CASRPAVTDSYEQYF
TRBV6-5	TRBJ2-3	CASSTGRPDTQYF
TRBV7-8	TRBJ2-3	CASSLARGQGDTQYF
TRBV10-3	TRBJ1-4	CAIKPGPDSEKLFF
TRBV9	TRBJ2-1	CASSATDYNEQFF
TRBV7-2	TRBJ1-4	CASSPRTGLRDNEKLFF
TRBV9	TRBJ1-1	CASSASTVGSTEAFF
TRBV6-4	TRBJ2-1	CASSGTSGGANEQFF
TRBV11-2	TRBJ2-3	CASSPRAGGRTDTQYF
TRBV6-1	TRBJ2-7	CASRSSSYEQYF
TRBV9	TRBJ2-1	CASGGAHSSYNEQFF
TRBV20-1	TRBJ2-2	CSASPLAGGHTGELFF
TRBV5-6	TRBJ2-7	CASSPRGLGYEQYF
TRBV27	TRBJ2-7	CASSLTGDGEQYF
TRBV29-1	TRBJ1-1	CSVFRYTEAFF
TRBV27	TRBJ1-5	CASSLIGLEGGGNQPQHF
TRBV27	TRBJ2-7	CASSSIWDEQYF
TRBV4-1	TRBJ2-5	CASSQTRLETQYF
TRBV5-4	TRBJ2-3	CASSPRGTGPDTQYF
TRBV27	TRBJ2-7	CASSPGPSSYEQYF
TRBV9	TRBJ2-1	CASSPGSSEQFF
TRBV14	TRBJ2-7	CASSLGQGARYEQYF
TRBV9	TRBJ2-7	CASSVWPGDYEQYF
TRBV27	TRBJ2-7	CASSLTAGVEQYF
TRBV19	TRBJ2-1	CASSYGQTHNEQFF
TRBV20-1	TRBJ2-2	CSARGRGPNTGELFF
TRBV12-5	TRBJ2-2	CASGLVGELFF
TRBV12-5	TRBJ1-1	CASGLMNAEAFF
TRBV15	TRBJ2-1	CATTPSWGVYNEQFF
TRBV4-3	TRBJ1-5	CASSPPGQGAGQPQHF
TRBV9	TRBJ2-7	CASSVGPVSSYEQYF
TRBV12-5	TRBJ1-2	CASGLGGNGYGYTF
TRBV7-9	TRBJ1-6	CASGGAGSPLHF
TRBV6-2/TRBV6-3	TRBJ1-2	CASGRNKQGAGGYTF
TRBV18	TRBJ1-1	CASSPPLRGGDDTEAFF
TRBV4-3	TRBJ2-7	CASSQDGAGYEQYF
TRBV7-3	TRBJ2-1	CASSLTASGGAGEQFF
TRBV13	TRBJ1-2	CASSSRGSDYGYTF
TRBV18	TRBJ1-5	CASSMDRGGQPQHF
TRBV12-3/TRBV12-4	TRBJ2-7	CASSLVTDSDEQYF
TRBV6-2/TRBV6-3	TRBJ2-1	CASSYGGRNEQFF
TRBV12-3/TRBV12-4	TRBJ2-1	CASSLVGENEQFF
TRBV15	TRBJ2-3	CATSNQRGGRNTDTQYF
TRBV7-9	TRBJ2-7	CASSLERGFENEQYF
TRBV13	TRBJ2-1	CASSLTQGKDEQFF
TRBV14	TRBJ2-3	CASSTGTDTQYF
TRBV29-1	TRBJ2-3	CSVETGLGTDTQYF
TRBV16	TRBJ1-5	CASSKGRGDQPQHF
TRBV14	TRBJ1-6	CASSQGRTNSPLHF
TRBV12-3/TRBV12-4	TRBJ2-1	CASTRTGGENEQFF
TRBV29-1	TRBJ2-1	CSVRRQAQNNEQFF
TRBV7-9	TRBJ2-1	CASRSAGTGSDNEQFF